This T cell receptor beta chain was documented in a study of shared clonotypes between healthy human individuals (dated by TCRdb to 2020 to 2021). Regarding the study in general: The cohort included a few men and two women between 18 and 49 years of age. For each donor, CD4 naive and CD4 memory were each given three plates, CD8 naive was given two plates, and CD8 memory was given one plate. To estimate repertoire size and how much clonotype sharing occurs between individuals, the study deeply sequenced the blood TCR repertoires of about five healthy adults. Libraries were prepared and TCR repertoires were sequenced by different laboratories using diverse techniques, in order to increase sequencing depth and limit assay-specific biases. Per donor, leukapheresis produced somewhere between about 0.94 and 9.5 billion PBMCs.

In the germline V gene, CDR1 corresponds to SGHAT and CDR2 to FQNNGV. Inclusive of the bounding cysteine and phenylalanine, the CDR3 is 15 residues long. The DNA shown is the 45-base CDR3, in frame from base 1. V is cut by 3 bases and J by 5 bases, and the space between the germline ends is 13 bases. The donors were healthy, HIV-negative adults with no recently reported acute infections or vaccinations. All donors were Caucasian adults living in Nashville, Tennessee, USA. CD8 memory samples combined magnetically selected CD45RO+ cells with CCR7-negative CD45RA+ effector memory (TemRA) cells. Blood was obtained by leukapheresis, after which PBMCs were separated by Ficoll-Histopaque density gradient centrifugation and cryopreserved in liquid nitrogen vapor phase. Analytical flow cytometry was used to check the purity and quantity of each magnetically sorted T cell population. From each sorted fraction, genomic DNA was isolated and quantified by UV absorbance on a Nanodrop 2000c.

Comments on this clone: Its recognized antigen is unknown. No much larger clone exists at a distance of one base, and base qualities are not known.

Using the deep immunoSEQ assay, TCR CDR3 regions were amplified from genomic DNA by multiplex PCR. Genomic DNA extracted from each cell subset was distributed evenly over all wells of several immunoSEQ 96-well plates, and each plate served as one replicate. For sorted subsets, about 200 ng genomic DNA, equal to about 30,000 T cell genomes, was loaded into each replicate PCR. Purified libraries were quantified with a Qubit 3.0 fluorometer, sized on a Bioanalyzer 2100, and re-quantified with the KAPA Library Quantification kit. Every immunoSEQ 96-well plate was sequenced on a dedicated single-read 150-cycle Illumina NextSeq 550 flow cell. As for how the authors treated the data: Because the immunoSEQ output included only junctional sequences and no quality scores, the filtering could not be the same as the filtering used for full-length reads. To assign V/J genes and CDR3, sequences were annotated using PyIR, a Python wrapper for IgBLAST v1.9, with IMGT germline references. Reads were filtered out if the reads had weak V/J assignments (E-value above 1e-6), no CDR3, stop codons, out-of-frame junctions, or ambiguous translated residues. V3J clonotypes were defined as sequences sharing an identical inferred V gene, J gene, and CDR3 amino acid sequence. Percentage overlap between repertoires was computed as shared unique clonotypes divided by the size of the smaller repertoire. Repertoire richness was assessed with RTK rarefaction, the Chao1 estimator, and Recon v2.1 estimates of unobserved clonotypes. For all TCRbeta clonotypes obtained by the gDNA method from a few donors, generation probabilities were computed with OLGA. Here the immuneACCESS table is served through TCRdb, limited to in-frame sequences with V and J called. Missing clones are a known gap in these copies; in checked studies unresolved V genes cover under half, and the rest lacks a known reason. V and J calls and clone size are given by that table; D and trimming were obtained from the DNA. The sample contains 600,000 to 750,000 clones, 80% to 95% of them found a single time. The top ten clones comprise 34% of the sample.

Study-wide findings and limitations: Incomplete sequencing was indicated by rarefaction of sorted-subset datasets, despite the large sequencing depth. Higher generation probabilities were observed for clonotypes shared by all four sorted-subset donors than for non-shared clonotypes. When four donors were compared, the shared fraction of clonotypes was roughly 4.8% for naive CD4, over 3% for naive CD8, roughly 2.5% for memory CD4, and 0.4% for memory CD8. Because the study included only a small number of donors, the genetic and exposure-history diversity represented was limited. Naive subsets generally had larger estimated clonotype richness than memory subsets. Pairwise subsampling indicated that sequencing depth was expected to affect the degree of clonotype sharing among donors. Sampling was restricted to blood, and TCR repertoires in tissues likely differ from the TCR repertoires found in blood.

The source of this sequence is a man younger than 35 in good health. Some clones in this sample may be carry-over from other donors' samples. Sequenced: memory CD8+ T cells from PBMCs. The cell subset or site label here, explained by the study, means: CD45RO+ cells pooled with CCR7-negative TemRA cells. Recombination linked TRBV11-2 to TRBJ1-4, with the D gene call left open. The CDR3: CASSFSGMVNEKLFF. The nucleotide sequence reads as follows: TGTGCCAGCAGCTTTAGCGGGATGGTAAATGAAAAACTGTTTTTT. The CDR3 plus the reference TRBV11-2 and TRBJ1-4 genes for the other parts give the full variable domain: EAGVAQSPRYKIIEKRQSVAFWCNPISGHATLYWYQQILGQGPKLLIQFQNNGVVDDSQLPKDRFSAERLKGVDSTLKIQPAKLEDSAVYLCASSFSGMVNEKLFFGSGTQLSVL.